A single sample is the source of the 28 T cell receptor beta chains below, sequenced in a study of blood T cell repertoires in COVID-19. Assay used: immunoSEQ multiplex PCR; TCRdb lists only in-frame clones, some missing. The sample carries 200,000 to 250,000 clones, 86% recorded once. The sequenced sample was peripheral blood. These receptors were collected from a man aged 25-40 years who had recovered from COVID-19.

The chain is built from TRBV18 and TRBJ2-2; 8 bases map to TRBD1. There are 15 residues in the CDR3. Germline V gives CDR1 KGHSH, CDR2 LQKENI. Losses at the gene ends were 4 bases for V and 7 bases for J; bases not matched to a gene: 8. DNA for the CDR3: TGTGCCAGCTCACTTTCGACAGGGGAGAGCGGGGAGCTGTTTTTT. Translation: CASSLSTGESGELFF.

The chain is built from TRBV5-1 and TRBJ2-3, with TRBD2 identical over 9 bases. CDR1 is SGHRS, CDR2 YFSETQ, per germline. The CDR3 loop spans 18 amino acids. Trimming at V came to 4 bases and at J to 2 bases, leaving 14 bases not matched to a gene. CDR3: CASSGGHSRGGVTDTQYF. The CDR3 region has the DNA TGCGCCAGCAGCGGAGGGCATAGTCGCGGGGGGGTCACAGATACGCAGTATTTT.

The chain joins TRBV10-3 to TRBJ2-6; weak D call: TRBD1 (6 bases). The CDR3 has 16 amino acids. V gave up 6 bases and J gave up 2 bases, with 14 bases separating them. Looked up from germline, CDR1 is ENHRY and CDR2 is SYGVKD. The CDR3 DNA is TGTGCCATCAGGGCCACAGGGTCAGCTGGGGCCAACGTCCTGACTTTC. This sequence encodes CAIRATGSAGANVLTF.

The chain is built from TRBV15 and TRBJ2-6, with D possibly TRBD2 on 5 matching bases. The germline V gene has CDR1 LNHNV and CDR2 YYDKDF (reference sequence). V was shortened by 3 bases and J by 0 bases, with 6 bases between the two germline ends. The CDR3 length is 15 residues. Here the CDR3 reads CATSSGGSGANVLTF. For the CDR3, the DNA is TGTGCCACCAGCAGCGGAGGCTCTGGGGCCAACGTCCTGACTTTC.

This clone has just one count. V and J are TRBV18 and TRBJ2-2; the D is unclear. The length of the CDR3 is 15 residues. Per germline, CDR1 KGHSH and CDR2 LQKENI. Trimming took 2 bases from V and 5 from J, leaving 12 bases between them. Written as DNA, the CDR3 is TGTGCCAGCTCACCAGGGCAGCCCGGAACCGGGGAGCTGTTTTTT. Translating it yields CASSPGQPGTGELFF.

This chain connects TRBV6-6 to TRBJ2-6; 13 bases match TRBD2. In germline, CDR1 is MNHNY, CDR2 SVGAGI (reference sequence). Trimming removed 5 bases from V and 0 bases from J; junction bases left unmatched: 7. This CDR3 region has 19 residues. The CDR3 sequence: CASSLRLAGGRSGANVLTF. The DNA of the CDR3 is TGTGCCAGCAGTCTCCGACTAGCGGGGGGCCGCTCTGGGGCCAACGTCCTGACTTTC.

The chain couples TRBV11-3 to TRBJ2-7, with D possibly matching TRBD1 (6 bases). The CDR3 consists of 15 residues. V shed 0 bases and J shed 3 bases, with 12 bases lying between them. Germline values: CDR1 SGHNT, CDR2 YENEEA. The chain's CDR3 is CASSLEGRGIYEQYF. The CDR3 DNA is TGTGCCAGCAGCTTAGAGGGCAGGGGTATCTACGAGCAGTACTTC.

The chain has TRBV6-6 and TRBJ1-1; tentatively, D is TRBD1 (5 bases). V was cut by 6 bases and J by 5 bases, with 19 bases left in between. CDR1 MNHNY and CDR2 SVGAGI come from the germline V gene (reference sequence). This CDR3 contains 15 residues. This chain's CDR3 is CASSREGVGKTEAFF. The CDR3 nucleotides are TGTGCCAGCAGCCGAGAAGGGGTCGGAAAGACTGAAGCTTTCTTT.

The chain combines TRBV18 with TRBJ2-2; possible D gene TRBD1, 5 bases. CDR1 KGHSH and CDR2 LQKENI come from the germline V gene. The CDR3 loop spans 17 amino acids. V lost 2 bases and J 1 base, leaving 14 bases between the germline ends. DNA for the CDR3: TGTGCCAGCTCACCAGTATTTCAGGGAAGGAACACCGGGGAGCTGTTTTTT. Translated: CASSPVFQGRNTGELFF.

The V gene is TRBV30, the J gene TRBJ2-5; D not resolved. Germline values: CDR1 GTSNPN, CDR2 SVGIG (reference sequence). Trimming cost V 0 bases and J 5 bases, with 10 bases left between them. The CDR3 has 13 residues. The CDR3 DNA is TGTGCCTGGAGTGTACGAAACGGGGAGACCCAGTACTTC. Amino acid sequence: CAWSVRNGETQYF.

The CDR3 spells CASSSYRPNRENTIYF. DNA of the CDR3: TGTGCCAGCAGCTCGTACCGCCCTAACAGGGAAAACACCATATATTTT. The J gene is TRBJ1-3, the V gene TRBV11-2; tentatively, D is TRBD1 (6 bases). V dropped 4 bases and J dropped 6 bases, with 19 bases sitting between them. Germline V gene lookup returns CDR1 SGHAT and CDR2 FQNNGV. This CDR3 has 16 residues.

This chain connects TRBV3-1 (or the pseudogene TRBV3-2) to TRBJ2-1; 12 nucleotides line up with TRBD2. The CDR3 loop spans 15 amino acids. Unmatched junction bases numbered 4, after V lost 5 bases and J lost 5 bases. In germline, CDR1 is LGHDT, CDR2 YNNKEL (reference sequence). The CDR3 sequence is CASSDTSGGNNEQFF. CDR3 sequence (DNA): TGTGCCAGCAGCGATACTAGCGGGGGGAACAATGAGCAGTTCTTC.

The chain uses TRBV5-1 and TRBJ1-1; D possibly corresponds to TRBD1 (6 bases). Trimming cost V 2 bases and J 5 bases, with 19 bases left between them. The CDR3 consists of 16 residues. Germline CDR1 reads SGHRS; CDR2 reads YFSETQ. The CDR3 sequence is CASSFSVQGRGTEAFF. The CDR3 nucleotides read TGCGCCAGCAGCTTTTCCGTACAGGGTAGAGGGACTGAAGCTTTCTTT. The variable domain in full, completed from reference TRBV5-1 and TRBJ1-1, reads KAGVTQTPRYLIKTRGQQVTLSCSPISGHRSVSWYQQTPGQGLQFLFEYFSETQRNKGNFPGRFSGRQFSNSRSEMNVSTLELGDSALYLCASSFSVQGRGTEAFFGQGTRLTVV.

The CDR3 protein is CASSLLAGGGDTQYF. CDR3 bases: TGTGCCAGCAGCTTGCTAGCGGGGGGTGGCGATACGCAGTATTTT. The rearrangement links TRBV11-2 to TRBJ2-3, with TRBD2 identical over 11 bases. The CDR3 totals 15 residues. Germline V lookup: CDR1 SGHAT, CDR2 FQNNGV. V gave up 3 bases and J gave up 6 bases; unmatched junction bases: 5.

The rearrangement joins TRBV19 to TRBJ1-5; 11 bases fit TRBD1. The CDR3 is 18 amino acids. V lost 2 bases, J lost 6 bases, and 12 bases stayed unmatched. The V gene's germline CDR1 is LNHDA and CDR2 SQIVND (reference sequence). The CDR3 DNA follows: TGTGCCAGTAGTATATTCGCCGGGACAGGGGGTAAGGGTCAGCCCCAGCATTTT. Encoded protein: CASSIFAGTGGKGQPQHF.

V and J are TRBV18 and TRBJ1-1; no firm D call. Trimming removed 3 bases from V and 5 bases from J, with 16 bases in between. The CDR3 consists of 15 residues. Germline V CDR1 and CDR2: KGHSH, LQKENI. CDR3 amino acids: CASSPPVGRGTEAFF. The CDR3 region has the DNA TGTGCCAGCTCACCTCCTGTGGGTAGAGGGACTGAAGCTTTCTTT.

This chain links TRBV6-2 or TRBV6-3 with TRBJ2-7; D is perhaps TRBD2 (6 bases). The CDR3 extends over 14 amino acids. Germline CDR1 MNHEY, CDR2 SVGEGT. The V end was cut by 6 bases, the J end by 4 bases, with 16 bases between. The CDR3 protein is CASSPGGARYEQYF. CDR3 bases: TGTGCCAGCAGCCCCGGAGGGGCACGGTACGAGCAGTACTTC.

This clone was detected only a few times. The sample holds other DNA sequences that translate to the same CDR3. V usage is TRBV18 and J usage is TRBJ1-1; D not resolved. CDR3 length equals 13 residues. V was pared by 3 bases and J by 0 bases, with 5 bases between. In germline, CDR1 is KGHSH, CDR2 LQKENI. CDR3 region: CASSPRVNTEAFF. In nucleotides, the CDR3 is TGTGCCAGCTCACCGAGGGTGAACACTGAAGCTTTCTTT.

The chain has TRBV5-1 and TRBJ2-1, with a possible D match to TRBD1 (6 bases). Trimming removed 4 bases at V and 9 bases at J, with 20 bases between. The CDR3 loop spans 15 amino acids. The V gene's germline CDR1 is SGHRS and CDR2 YFSETQ. The CDR3 DNA sequence: TGCGCCAGCAGCCCCGGGACATCTACGGGCAGTGAGCAGTTCTTC. Amino acid sequence: CASSPGTSTGSEQFF.

The V call is TRBV5-1, the J call TRBJ2-1; a possible D gene is TRBD1 (6 bases). The CDR3 is made up of 17 amino acids. Germline loops: CDR1 SGHRS, CDR2 YFSETQ. The V end lost 2 bases, the J end lost 0 bases, and 15 bases lay between the germline ends. The CDR3 DNA reads as TGCGCCAGCAGCTTTCCAGGGGCAGAGAGCTCCTACAATGAGCAGTTCTTC. Translated: CASSFPGAESSYNEQFF.

This chain links TRBV6-1 with TRBJ2-2; D unresolved. The germline CDR1 and CDR2 sequences are MNHNS and SASEGT. V lost 2 bases and J 5 bases, leaving 12 bases between the germline ends. This CDR3 contains 15 residues. DNA of the CDR3: TGTGCCAGCAGTGAATATAATAGCTTTACCGGGGAGCTGTTTTTT. This translates into CASSEYNSFTGELFF.

The chain recombines TRBV6-4 with TRBJ1-1; TRBD1 agrees at 7 bases. Trimming took 11 bases from V and 0 from J; bases not matched to a gene: 6. The CDR3 runs 13 residues. Germline V gene data show CDR1 as MRHNA and CDR2 as SNTAGT. The CDR3 region is CAARDRLNTEAFF. DNA for the CDR3: TGTGCCGCCCGGGACAGACTGAACACTGAAGCTTTCTTT.

This sequence joins TRBV29-1 and TRBJ2-7; 9 bases agree with TRBD2. Germline trimming cut 7 bases from V and 0 bases from J; bases unmatched to any gene: 4. The CDR3 contains 13 residues. Germline lookup yields CDR1 SQVTM and CDR2 ANQGSEA. The CDR3 DNA reads TGCAGCGCCCTAGCGGGGTTCTCCTACGAGCAGTACTTC. This codes for CSALAGFSYEQYF.

V and J are TRBV7-2 and TRBJ1-6; 7 positions match TRBD1. The V segment lost 3 bases and the J segment 0 bases; nucleotides outside the gene matches: 5. The CDR3 is 17 amino acids. Germline V gene data show CDR1 as SGHTA and CDR2 as FQGNSA. The DNA of the CDR3 is TGTGCCAGCAGCTTGGGACAGTCCAGCTCCTATAATTCACCCCTCCACTTT. As protein: CASSLGQSSSYNSPLHF.

The gene calls are TRBV6-6 and TRBJ2-3; 12 nucleotides match TRBD1. This CDR3 comprises 16 residues. The germline gives CDR1 MNHNY, CDR2 SVGAGI (reference sequence). Trimming cost V 5 bases and J 2 bases; bases outside gene matches: 5. The CDR3 region has the DNA TGTGCCAGCAGTACCCGGGACAGGGGGCCCACAGATACGCAGTATTTT. This codes for CASSTRDRGPTDTQYF.

The chain has TRBV18 and TRBJ1-5, with 12 nucleotides matching TRBD1. This CDR3 is 16 amino acids long. The V gene's germline CDR1 is KGHSH and CDR2 LQKENI. With V trimmed by 3 bases and J by 1 base, 1 base remained unmatched. CDR3 bases: TGTGCCAGCTCACCGGGACAGGGGGCGAGCAATCAGCCCCAGCATTTT. Amino acids: CASSPGQGASNQPQHF.

The J gene is TRBJ1-1, the V gene TRBV7-2, with a weak D call TRBD1 (5 bases). V lost 1 base and J lost 4, with 10 bases in between. The CDR3 spans 14 residues. CDR1 is SGHTA and CDR2 is FQGNSA in the germline V gene. The CDR3 DNA reads as TGTGCCAGCAGCTTAGAGGGGCATGTCACTGAAGCTTTCTTT. Its translation: CASSLEGHVTEAFF.

This chain links TRBV30 with TRBJ1-4, with D unclear. The CDR3 length is 16 residues. Per germline, CDR1 GTSNPN and CDR2 SVGIG (reference sequence). The V gene lost 5 bases and the J gene lost 0 bases, with 16 bases spanning the gap. CDR3 in amino acids: CAWRRSRSATNEKLFF. DNA for the CDR3: TGTGCCTGGCGGCGGTCCCGAAGCGCAACTAATGAAAAACTGTTTTTT.